These 9 T cell receptor beta chains share one sample of origin, sequenced in a study of blood T cell repertoires in COVID-19. Assay used: immunoSEQ multiplex PCR; TCRdb lists only in-frame clones, some missing. The table shows about 190,000 clones, with 84% occurring only once. Sequencing was performed on peripheral blood. Receptor source: a woman aged 70 to 79 with active or convalescent COVID-19.

V gene TRBV27 combines with J gene TRBJ1-4, with a weak D call TRBD1 (5 bases). Trimming shortened V by 6 bases and J by 3 bases, and 11 bases separated the two germline ends. The CDR3 consists of 14 residues. CDR1 and CDR2 from the germline V gene are MNHEY and SMNVEV (reference sequence). The CDR3 DNA reads TGTGCCAGCAGACTCAGGGCCGCTAATGAAAAACTGTTTTTT. Translating it yields CASRLRAANEKLFF.

The chain combines TRBV27 with TRBJ1-2; 9 nucleotides match TRBD1. With 2 bases clipped from V and 3 bases from J, the junction kept 4 bases outside the gene matches. Germline V gives CDR1 MNHEY, CDR2 SMNVEV (reference sequence). The CDR3 is 15 residues long. This CDR3 is CASSLVQGAHYGYTF. DNA of the CDR3: TGTGCCAGCAGTTTAGTACAGGGGGCTCACTATGGCTACACCTTC.

This clone is a singleton in its sample. Here the CDR3 DNA reads TGTGCCAGCAGTCGAGACAGGGCCGGATCACCCCTCCACTTT. Its protein is CASSRDRAGSPLHF. The chain recombines TRBV6-6 with TRBJ1-6; 7 nucleotides agree with TRBD1. Trimming cost V 5 bases and J 10 bases; bases outside gene matches: 8. Germline lookup yields CDR1 MNHNY and CDR2 SVGAGI (reference sequence). The CDR3 has 14 residues.

This chain joins TRBV7-9 and TRBJ1-5; perhaps TRBD1 as D (5 bases). Germline V gives CDR1 SEHNR, CDR2 FQNEAQ (reference sequence). Deletions cut 6 bases from V and 5 bases from J, with 8 bases between. The length of the CDR3 is 12 residues. The CDR3 here is CASRRGDQPQHF. The CDR3 DNA is TGTGCCAGCAGACGGGGGGATCAGCCCCAGCATTTT. The entire variable domain, with the rest obtained from reference TRBV7-9 and TRBJ1-5, is as follows: DTGVSQNPRHKITKRGQNVTFRCDPISEHNRLYWYRQTLGQGPEFLTYFQNEAQLEKSRLLSDRFSAERPKGSFSTLEIQRTEQGDSAMYLCASRRGDQPQHFGDGTRLSIL.

The sample holds one count of this clone. The CDR3 sequence: CASSSRRGTGELFF. The DNA for the CDR3 is TGTGCCAGCAGCTCACGCAGGGGCACCGGGGAGCTGTTTTTT. The chain is built from TRBV6-5 and TRBJ2-2; perhaps TRBD1 as D (6 bases). V was clipped by 6 bases and J by 4 bases, with 12 bases between them. The CDR3 sequence is 14 residues long. The germline V gene has CDR1 MNHEY and CDR2 SVGAGI.

The chain links TRBV5-1 to TRBJ1-2; 7 bases agree with TRBD1. Per germline, CDR1 SGHRS and CDR2 YFSETQ. The CDR3 is 14 amino acids. Trimming removed 3 bases from V and 4 bases from J; junction bases left unmatched: 6. CDR3 amino acids: CASSSSTGFYGYTF. CDR3 DNA: TGCGCCAGCAGCTCTTCGACAGGGTTCTATGGCTACACCTTC.

V is TRBV19 and J is TRBJ1-5; the match to TRBD1 covers 11 bases. V lost 7 bases and J lost 4; bases outside the gene matches: 15. Germline V gene sequence: CDR1 LNHDA, CDR2 SQIVND (reference sequence). The CDR3 spans 18 residues. This chain's CDR3 is CASTAGGTGGFRNQPQHF. In DNA form, the CDR3 reads TGTGCCAGTACCGCAGGCGGGACAGGGGGATTTCGGAATCAGCCCCAGCATTTT.

The rearrangement joins TRBV3-1 (or the pseudogene TRBV3-2) to TRBJ1-2; D remains unclear. This CDR3 has 15 residues. Germline CDR1 LGHDT, CDR2 YNNKEL (reference sequence). The ends were cut back, 3 bases at V and 0 bases at J, with 11 bases in the middle. Here the CDR3 DNA reads TGTGCCAGCAGCCAGGCGGCAGTTACTAACTATGGCTACACCTTC. It yields the protein CASSQAAVTNYGYTF.

This clone was seen only once. The rearrangement uses TRBV30 and TRBJ1-1, with 9 bases fitting TRBD1. Germline lookup yields CDR1 GTSNPN and CDR2 SVGIG (reference sequence). J was trimmed by 10 bases and V by 4 bases; bases with no gene match: 7. The CDR3 covers 12 residues. CDR3 in DNA: TGTGCCTGGACAACAGGGGGCCGGGGAGCTTTCTTT. Translation gives CAWTTGGRGAFF.